These 14 T cell receptor beta chains came from one sample sequenced in a study of shared clonotypes between healthy human individuals. Here immunoSEQ multiplex PCR was the method, and the copy in TCRdb shows in-frame clones only, minus some. Of roughly 410,000 clones listed, 95% to 97% were seen once; the top ten hold 0.25% to 0.35%. Material: memory CD8+ T cells sorted from blood. Subset defined: CD45RO+ cells pooled with CCR7-negative TemRA cells. The receptors here all came from a man younger than 40 in good health.

This rearrangement joins TRBV5-6 to TRBJ1-2; D gene uncertain. Germline CDR1 reads SGHDT; CDR2 reads YYEEEE. Between the trimmed V and J ends, which lost 2 bases and 3 bases, there was a span of 14 bases. The CDR3 length is 15 residues. The CDR3 DNA reads TGTGCCAGCAGCTTCTTACAAGAAGGATACTATGGCTACACCTTC. Its protein is CASSFLQEGYYGYTF.

The genes are TRBV6-1 and TRBJ2-7; D is unresolved. Trimming stripped 3 bases from V and 12 bases from J, with 12 bases between. Germline CDR1 and CDR2: MNHNS and SASEGT. The CDR3 is 11 residues long. CDR3 loop: CASSDLRARYF. The CDR3, as DNA: TGTGCCAGCAGTGATCTTAGGGCTAGGTACTTC.

V gene TRBV7-2 combines with J gene TRBJ2-7; D is uncertain. With 4 bases removed from V and 2 bases from J, the gap between germline ends came to 9 bases. This CDR3 is 13 amino acids long. Germline loops: CDR1 SGHTA, CDR2 FQGNSA. The DNA for the CDR3 is TGTGCCAGCAGCTATCAATGGCCCTACGAGCAGTACTTC. Translation gives CASSYQWPYEQYF.

This clone was recorded only once. V usage is TRBV5-1 and J usage is TRBJ2-1; 10 nucleotides align to TRBD2. The V segment lost 5 bases and the J segment 7 bases; nucleotides outside the gene matches: 9. This CDR3 region has 15 residues. Germline V gene data show CDR1 as SGHRS and CDR2 as YFSETQ. CDR3 loop: CASSSGRIGVNEQFF. The CDR3 region has the DNA TGCGCCAGCAGTAGCGGGAGGATAGGAGTAAATGAGCAGTTCTTC.

In its sample, this clone was seen once. The rearrangement links TRBV29-1 to TRBJ2-7; 7 bases match TRBD2. CDR1 SQVTM and CDR2 ANQGSEA come from the germline V gene. V lost 4 bases to trimming and J lost 6 bases; unmatched junction nucleotides: 12. The CDR3 is 14 residues long. CDR3 sequence (DNA): TGCAGCGTTGGGCACGGGAGGCCGTCAAGCGAGCAGTACTTC. It specifies CSVGHGRPSSEQYF.

The chain carries TRBV10-3 and TRBJ2-3; D gene ambiguous. V was pared by 0 bases and J by 2 bases, with 15 bases between. This CDR3 region has 17 residues. The germline V gene encodes CDR1 ENHRY and CDR2 SYGVKD. Here the CDR3 reads CAISESSGFSATDTQYF. The CDR3 DNA sequence: TGTGCCATCAGTGAGTCGTCCGGTTTCTCCGCCACAGATACGCAGTATTTT.

V and J are TRBV25-1 and TRBJ2-7; no clear D. CDR3 size: 14 residues. Trimming removed 1 base from V and 2 bases from J, with 9 bases in between. Germline values: CDR1 MGHDK, CDR2 SYGVNS. The DNA of the CDR3 is TGTGCCAGCAGTGAATGGAACTCCCCCTACGAGCAGTACTTC. Its translation: CASSEWNSPYEQYF.

As to this clone: The sample carries other DNA sequences with the same CDR3. The V call is TRBV7-9, the J call TRBJ2-2, with D maybe TRBD1 (5 bases). The CDR3 has 15 amino acids. The V and J ends lost 0 bases and 6 bases respectively, with 11 bases between them. Germline CDR1 is SEHNR and CDR2 is FQNEAQ (reference sequence). The CDR3: CASSLAGQGAGELFF. Written as DNA, the CDR3 is TGTGCCAGCAGCTTAGCCGGGCAGGGCGCCGGGGAGCTGTTTTTT.

The chain carries TRBV7-9 and TRBJ2-7; unclear D gene. Trimming stripped 0 bases from V and 3 bases from J, with 3 bases between. The CDR3 spans 12 residues. The germline V gene has CDR1 SEHNR and CDR2 FQNEAQ (reference sequence). This CDR3 reads CASSLAYYEQYF. CDR3 DNA: TGTGCCAGCAGCTTAGCTTACTACGAGCAGTACTTC.

This clone was seen a single time. The chain combines TRBV11-1 with TRBJ2-3; TRBD2 aligns across 12 bases. Germline CDR1 reads SGHAT; CDR2 reads FQDESV (reference sequence). The CDR3 length is 13 residues. The V and J ends lost 10 bases and 4 bases, in that order; junction bases with no gene match: 3. CDR3 nucleotide sequence: TGTGCCACTGGGACTAGCGGGCCAGATACGCAGTATTTT. This sequence encodes CATGTSGPDTQYF.

The V and J genes are TRBV5-1 and TRBJ2-1; 10 nucleotides line up with TRBD2. V dropped 1 base and J dropped 9; count of bases not matched to a gene: 7. The CDR3 totals 15 residues. The germline CDR1 and CDR2 sequences are SGHRS and YFSETQ. CDR3 sequence: CASSLPSGREVEQFF. The CDR3 coding sequence is TGCGCCAGCAGCTTGCCTAGCGGGAGAGAGGTTGAGCAGTTCTTC.

The chain carries TRBV6-6 and TRBJ2-7; D is perhaps TRBD2 (6 bases). CDR1 is MNHNY and CDR2 is SVGAGI in the germline V gene (reference sequence). V was clipped by 2 bases and J by 6 bases, with 17 bases between them. The CDR3 consists of 15 residues. CDR3 nucleotides: TGTGCCAGCAGTTACCGTTGGAGGGAAGAAGGCGAGCAGTACTTC. The encoded protein is CASSYRWREEGEQYF.

The chain links TRBV9 to TRBJ1-3; 7 positions agree with TRBD1. The ends lost 3 bases at V and 4 bases at J; junction bases unmatched: 13. The CDR3 sequence is 17 residues long. The germline V gene has CDR1 SGDLS and CDR2 YYNGEE. CDR3 in amino acids: CASSAHPQGREGNTIYF. The DNA for the CDR3 is TGTGCCAGCAGCGCCCACCCACAGGGGCGGGAAGGAAACACCATATATTTT.

A word on this clone: This sample includes further DNA sequences coding for the same CDR3. V is TRBV28 and J is TRBJ1-2, with TRBD1 as a possible D gene (6 bases). This CDR3 region has 12 residues. V lost 5 bases, J lost 8 bases, and 12 bases lay in between. Germline V lookup: CDR1 MDHEN, CDR2 SYDVKM. The CDR3 region is CASSLSGGGYTF. Written as DNA, the CDR3 is TGTGCCAGCAGTCTATCGGGGGGCGGCTACACCTTC.